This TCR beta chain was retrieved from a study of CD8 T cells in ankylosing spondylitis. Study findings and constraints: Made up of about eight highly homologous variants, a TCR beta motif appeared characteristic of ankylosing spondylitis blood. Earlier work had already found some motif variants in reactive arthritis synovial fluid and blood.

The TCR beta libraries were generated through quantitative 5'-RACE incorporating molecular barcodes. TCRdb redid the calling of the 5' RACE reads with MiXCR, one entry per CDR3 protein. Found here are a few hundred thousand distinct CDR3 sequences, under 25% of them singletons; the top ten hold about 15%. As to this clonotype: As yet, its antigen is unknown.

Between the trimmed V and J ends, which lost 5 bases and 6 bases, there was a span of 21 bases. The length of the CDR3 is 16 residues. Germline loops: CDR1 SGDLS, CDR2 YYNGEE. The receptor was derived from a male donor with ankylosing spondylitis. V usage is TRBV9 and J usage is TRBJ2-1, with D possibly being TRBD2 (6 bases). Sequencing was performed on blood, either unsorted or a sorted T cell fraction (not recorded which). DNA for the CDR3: TGTGCCAGCAGTTTGTCGGACTCCCGGCGGGGCAATGAGCAGTTCTTC. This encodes CASSLSDSRRGNEQFF.